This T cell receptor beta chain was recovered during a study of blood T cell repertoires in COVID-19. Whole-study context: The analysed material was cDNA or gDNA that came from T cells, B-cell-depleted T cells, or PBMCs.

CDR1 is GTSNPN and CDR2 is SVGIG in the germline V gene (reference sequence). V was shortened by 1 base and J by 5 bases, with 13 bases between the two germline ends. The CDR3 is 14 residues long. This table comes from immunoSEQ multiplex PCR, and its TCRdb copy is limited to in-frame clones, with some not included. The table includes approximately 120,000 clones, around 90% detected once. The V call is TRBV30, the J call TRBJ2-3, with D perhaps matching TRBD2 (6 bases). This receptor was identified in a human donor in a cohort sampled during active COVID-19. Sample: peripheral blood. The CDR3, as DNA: TGTGCCTGGAGTGGCCGGGGGAAGGTAGATACGCAGTATTTT. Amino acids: CAWSGRGKVDTQYF.